Below, 12 T cell receptor beta chains from the same sample are listed, as sequenced in a study of CD4+ T cells in melanoma. Using immunoSEQ multiplex PCR, the repertoire was profiled, and TCRdb retains in-frame clones only, with some absent. Altogether around 10,000 clones are present, 65% to 70% being singletons, with the ten largest covering approximately 10%. Sequencing was carried out using cells from a culture (not recorded whether cultured in vitro). The receptors were sampled from a human donor with melanoma.

The chain uses TRBV7-2 and TRBJ1-2, with D possibly TRBD1 on 5 matching bases. CDR1 and CDR2 (germline): SGHTA, FQGNSA. The CDR3 sequence is 15 residues long. The V end was cut by 4 bases, the J end by 3 bases, with 15 bases between. The chain's CDR3 is CASSSYRSRDYGYTF. The CDR3 DNA reads TGTGCCAGCAGCTCATACAGGTCCCGAGACTATGGCTACACCTTC. The full variable domain, with the rest looked up from reference TRBV7-2 and TRBJ1-2, is GAGVSQSPSNKVTEKGKDVELRCDPISGHTALYWYRQSLGQGLEFLIYFQGNSAPDKSGLPSDRFSAERTGGSVSTLTIQRTQQEDSAVYLCASSSYRSRDYGYTFGSGTRLTVV.

The rearrangement links TRBV15 to TRBJ2-3, with a tentative D call TRBD2 (7 bases). Germline values: CDR1 LNHNV, CDR2 YYDKDF (reference sequence). V dropped 5 bases and J dropped 3 bases, with 18 bases sitting between them. There are 16 residues in the CDR3. The CDR3 DNA follows: TGTGCCACCAGCGGGGGGGCGTGGTTGGGGACAGATACGCAGTATTTT. Its protein is CATSGGAWLGTDTQYF.

The chain combines TRBV18 with TRBJ2-7; 7 bases agree with TRBD1. This CDR3 contains 15 residues. Per the germline V gene, CDR1 is KGHSH and CDR2 is LQKENI. V lost 3 bases to trimming and J lost 3 bases; unmatched junction nucleotides: 8. The DNA of the CDR3 is TGTGCCAGCTCACCCCCCAGGGGGACCTTCTACGAGCAGTACTTC. This gives the protein CASSPPRGTFYEQYF.

This clone has only one observation. At one end, the junction sequence differs from germline, possibly due to a read error. V and J are TRBV7-7 and TRBJ2-3, with 7 bases aligning to TRBD1. The germline CDR1 and CDR2 sequences are SSHAT and FNYEAQ (reference sequence). The CDR3 consists of 15 residues. The CDR3 DNA reads as TGTGCTAGCAGCGTCGGGACAGTTAGCACAGATACGCAGTATTTT. Amino acids: CASSVGTVSTDTQYF.

As DNA, the CDR3 is TGCGCCAGCGGGGGACAGGGGGCCTTCGACGAGCAGTACTTC. It encodes CASGGQGAFDEQYF. V is TRBV10-2 and J is TRBJ2-7, with 12 nucleotides matching TRBD1. CDR1 and CDR2 from the germline V gene are WSHSY and SAAADI. Trimming at V came to 8 bases and at J to 5 bases, leaving 7 bases not matched to a gene. CDR3 length equals 14 residues.

This clone came up once. The gene calls are TRBV11-2 and TRBJ1-2; maybe TRBD1 (5 bases). The CDR3 contains 13 residues. The V end lost 3 bases, the J end lost 1 base, and 6 bases lay between the germline ends. Germline loops: CDR1 SGHAT, CDR2 FQNNGV. CDR3 protein: CASSFDSNYGYTF. CDR3 nucleotide sequence: TGTGCCAGCAGCTTCGACAGTAACTATGGCTACACCTTC.

The chain joins TRBV6-5 to TRBJ2-5; a possible D gene is TRBD2 (6 bases). Deletions cut 2 bases from V and 2 bases from J, with 12 bases between. Germline assignment: CDR1 MNHEY and CDR2 SVGAGI. The CDR3 sequence is 15 residues long. The CDR3 DNA sequence: TGTGCCAGCAGTTACACCTCCGGGGGTCAAGAGACCCAGTACTTC. This codes for CASSYTSGGQETQYF.

This clone was seen only a few times. The rearrangement links TRBV7-9 to TRBJ2-1; D is unresolved. Looked up from germline, CDR1 is SEHNR and CDR2 is FQNEAQ (reference sequence). Trimming left V 8 bases short and J 5 bases short, with 16 bases between. The CDR3 sequence is 14 residues long. CDR3 in amino acids: CASSTKLTHNEQFF. The CDR3 coding sequence is TGTGCCAGCTCCACAAAGTTGACACACAATGAGCAGTTCTTC.

The genes are TRBV25-1 and TRBJ2-5; 7 nucleotides match TRBD1. CDR1 MGHDK and CDR2 SYGVNS come from the germline V gene. The CDR3 extends over 15 amino acids. The V gene end was trimmed by 4 bases and the J gene end by 2 bases; junction bases not matched to a gene: 7. The CDR3 sequence: CASSALDREQETQYF. The CDR3 nucleotides are TGTGCCAGCAGTGCCCTCGACAGGGAGCAAGAGACCCAGTACTTC.

The chain links TRBV7-3 to TRBJ2-5, with unresolved D. This CDR3 has 15 residues. The V gene's germline CDR1 is SGHTA and CDR2 FQGTGA. Trimming pared 1 base from V and 3 bases from J, leaving 12 bases between. The DNA of the CDR3 is TGTGCCAGCAGCTTAAGTCACATGAATAAAGAGACCCAGTACTTC. Translated: CASSLSHMNKETQYF.

This clone was seen a handful of times. The chain carries TRBV7-6 and TRBJ1-4; D remains unclear. This CDR3 has 16 residues. V was pared by 3 bases and J by 9 bases, with 20 bases between. Germline V gene data show CDR1 as SGHVS and CDR2 as FNYEAQ. The CDR3 DNA reads TGTGCCAGCAGCTTGACCTTGGCAGCCCGTGGTCAAAAACTGTTTTTT. This encodes CASSLTLAARGQKLFF.

This clone qualifies as medium-sized (0.01 to 0.1%). J is TRBJ2-5 and V is TRBV11-2; 7 nucleotides match TRBD1. The CDR3 is 13 residues long. Germline CDR1 reads SGHAT; CDR2 reads FQNNGV. V trimming: 5 bases; J trimming: 3 bases; junction bases outside the gene matches: 3. The CDR3, as DNA: TGTGCCAGCAGCCCGACAGGGAAAGAGACCCAGTACTTC. Its protein is CASSPTGKETQYF.